The 30 T cell receptor beta chains in this list originate from one sample, sequenced in a study of blood T cell repertoires in COVID-19. Using immunoSEQ multiplex PCR, the repertoire was profiled, and TCRdb retains in-frame clones only, with some absent. Of roughly 200,000 clones in the sample, around nine tenths are singletons; the top ten hold roughly 6.4%. The specimen sequenced was peripheral blood. The origin of the receptors is a man aged 55-75 years who had recovered from COVID-19.

The V gene is TRBV6-6, the J gene TRBJ1-6; D not resolved. The length of the CDR3 is 14 residues. Germline V lookup: CDR1 MNHNY, CDR2 SVGAGI (reference sequence). With 1 base removed from V and 7 bases from J, the gap between germline ends came to 8 bases. CDR3 region: CASSYLTGNSPLHF. CDR3 nucleotides: TGTGCCAGCAGTTACTTAACGGGAAATTCACCCCTCCACTTT.

The chain carries TRBV7-5 and TRBJ2-7; the tabulated D call, TRBD2, remains unverified against the DNA. TRBV7-5 is a known pseudogene. This CDR3 is 11 amino acids long. The CDR3 DNA follows: TGTGTCAGAAGCCGACTCCATGGTCTGTACTTC. The encoded protein is CVRSRLHGLYF.

This clone came up many times. The chain is built from TRBV6-2 or TRBV6-3 and TRBJ2-6, with a tentative D call TRBD2 (6 bases). The CDR3 totals 16 residues. Trimming shortened V by 5 bases and J by 0 bases, and 11 bases separated the two germline ends. The germline V gene encodes CDR1 MNHEY and CDR2 SVGEGT. CDR3: CASSPTEGSGANVLTF. The CDR3 region has the DNA TGTGCCAGCAGTCCCACGGAGGGCTCTGGGGCCAACGTCCTGACTTTC.

This clone has more than one count but fewer than ten. The V gene is TRBV19, the J gene TRBJ1-3; D uncertain. CDR1 and CDR2 (germline): LNHDA, SQIVND (reference sequence). Trimming took off 5 bases at V and 0 bases at J, with 8 bases between the two ends. The CDR3 is made up of 14 amino acids. The CDR3 coding sequence is TGTGCCAGTAGTGTTACGAGCTCTGGAAACACCATATATTTT. Translating it yields CASSVTSSGNTIYF.

This rearrangement joins TRBV7-8 to TRBJ2-7; possible D gene TRBD2, 5 bases. V lost 0 bases, J lost 2 bases, and 17 bases lay in between. The CDR3 sequence is 17 residues long. Germline V gene sequence: CDR1 SGHVS, CDR2 FQNEAQ. CDR3 protein: CASSLALSRTSAYEQYF. The CDR3, as DNA: TGTGCCAGCAGCTTAGCGCTTTCTCGGACTTCGGCCTACGAGCAGTACTTC. The whole variable domain, filled in from reference TRBV7-8 and TRBJ2-7, reads GAGVSQSPRYKVAKRGQDVALRCDPISGHVSLFWYQQALGQGPEFLTYFQNEAQLDKSGLPSDRFFAERPEGSVSTLKIQRTQQEDSAVYLCASSLALSRTSAYEQYFGPGTRLTVT.

The CDR3 sequence is CASSQGFRGPSGANVLTF. The CDR3, as DNA: TGTGCCAGCAGCCAAGGATTCAGGGGGCCGTCTGGGGCCAACGTCCTGACTTTC. The gene calls are TRBV4-2 and TRBJ2-6; 8 bases are shared with TRBD1. This CDR3 region has 18 residues. V shed 1 base, J shed 1 base, and the junction held 6 bases outside the gene matches. Germline CDR1 and CDR2: LGHNA and YNFKEQ.

This clone was counted a single time. CDR3 coding DNA: TGTGCCAGCAGTTCAGGTGGCTCCGAGCAGTACTTC. Encoded protein: CASSSGGSEQYF. The chain combines TRBV6-5 with TRBJ2-7, with no clear D. The CDR3 covers 12 residues. Trimming shortened V by 4 bases and J by 6 bases, and 10 bases separated the two germline ends. Germline CDR1 MNHEY, CDR2 SVGAGI.

The chain uses TRBV9 and TRBJ2-1, with 7 bases matching TRBD2. Trimming removed 2 bases from V and 1 base from J; junction bases left unmatched: 9. The CDR3 is 17 residues long. Per germline, CDR1 SGDLS and CDR2 YYNGEE. The CDR3 loop is CASSVGSGYSSYNEQFF. The CDR3, as DNA: TGTGCCAGCAGCGTGGGTAGCGGGTATTCATCCTACAATGAGCAGTTCTTC.

DNA of the CDR3: TGTGCCAGCAGCTCCGGCGGGACAGGGTTATACAATGAGCAGTTCTTC. Translating gives CASSSGGTGLYNEQFF. The chain links TRBV5-4 to TRBJ2-1; 9 bases line up with TRBD1. Per germline, CDR1 SGHNT and CDR2 YYREEE (reference sequence). The ends lost 3 bases at V and 4 bases at J; junction bases unmatched: 8. CDR3 size: 16 residues.

In DNA, the CDR3 is TGTGCCAGCAGCTTAGCGACCGCGACAGGGTTTCACGAGCAGTACTTC. This sequence encodes CASSLATATGFHEQYF. The rearrangement links TRBV7-9 to TRBJ2-7; 7 bases line up with TRBD1. CDR3 length: 16 residues. J lost 5 bases, V lost 0 bases, and 10 bases had no gene match. Germline V CDR1 and CDR2: SEHNR, FQNEAQ (reference sequence).

This chain links TRBV6-5 with TRBJ1-5, with D possibly matching TRBD1 (6 bases). The CDR3 contains 15 residues. Trimming cost V 6 bases and J 0 bases, with 12 bases left between them. Germline values: CDR1 MNHEY, CDR2 SVGAGI. Written as DNA, the CDR3 is TGTGCCAGCAGACTACAGGGCCATAGCAATCAGCCCCAGCATTTT. Its protein product is CASRLQGHSNQPQHF.

On this clone itself: Distinct nucleotide sequences in the sample also encode this CDR3. The V gene is TRBV18, the J gene TRBJ1-5; the D gene is possibly TRBD1 (6 bases). Trimming removed 3 bases from V and 0 bases from J, with 12 bases in between. The CDR3 loop spans 16 amino acids. Germline V gene sequence: CDR1 KGHSH, CDR2 LQKENI. CDR3 region: CASSPGQGNSNQPQHF. The DNA for the CDR3 is TGTGCCAGCTCACCTGGGCAGGGGAATAGCAATCAGCCCCAGCATTTT.

J is TRBJ2-7 and V is TRBV19; 9 bases match TRBD1. The J segment lost 5 bases and the V segment lost 5 bases, leaving 10 bases of the junction unmatched. Looked up from germline, CDR1 is LNHDA and CDR2 is SQIVND (reference sequence). This CDR3 is built from 15 residues. This CDR3 reads CASSVGTGKIHEQYF. CDR3 nucleotides: TGTGCCAGTAGTGTAGGGACAGGGAAGATCCACGAGCAGTACTTC.

A note on this clone: This sample includes further DNA sequences coding for the same CDR3. The chain carries TRBV19 and TRBJ2-7, with D maybe TRBD1 (6 bases). The CDR3 runs to 13 residues. Germline V lookup: CDR1 LNHDA, CDR2 SQIVND (reference sequence). Trimming pared 5 bases from V and 1 base from J, leaving 9 bases between. The CDR3 DNA follows: TGTGCCAGTAGTCGGGACACATCCTACGAGCAGTACTTC. It codes for CASSRDTSYEQYF.

Only a few counts were recorded for this clone. The chain joins TRBV10-1 to TRBJ1-1, with 7 positions matching TRBD1. The CDR3 totals 13 residues. With 11 bases clipped from V and 0 bases from J, the junction kept 6 bases outside the gene matches. The germline V gene has CDR1 WNHNN and CDR2 SYGVQD (reference sequence). The CDR3 nucleotides are TGCGCCCATAGGGGGCTAATGAACACTGAAGCTTTCTTT. Its translation is CAHRGLMNTEAFF.

This chain connects TRBV5-1 to TRBJ1-2; tentative D call: TRBD1 (6 bases). The CDR3 consists of 14 residues. Trimming took off 0 bases at V and 8 bases at J, with 14 bases between the two ends. Germline CDR1 and CDR2: SGHRS and YFSETQ. CDR3 coding DNA: TGCGCCAGCAGCTTGGGTCCAGGGGAAAGGGGCTACACCTTC. It translates to CASSLGPGERGYTF.

J is TRBJ2-3 and V is TRBV27; 10 bases are shared with TRBD2. V lost 2 bases to trimming and J lost 7 bases; unmatched junction nucleotides: 6. Germline V gives CDR1 MNHEY, CDR2 SMNVEV (reference sequence). This CDR3 contains 15 residues. CDR3 amino acids: CASSLIAGGPNTQYF. CDR3 coding DNA: TGTGCCAGCAGTTTAATAGCGGGAGGCCCGAATACGCAGTATTTT.

J is TRBJ2-4 and V is TRBV30; TRBD2 matches at 7 bases. The V gene's germline CDR1 is GTSNPN and CDR2 SVGIG (reference sequence). This CDR3 comprises 15 residues. The V and J ends lost 2 bases and 0 bases, in that order; junction bases with no gene match: 4. DNA for the CDR3: TGTGCCTGGAGTCTACGGGAGGTAGCCAAAAACATTCAGTACTTC. This gives the protein CAWSLREVAKNIQYF.

The CDR3 sequence is CASSLGAGGDGYTF. The CDR3 nucleotides read TGTGCCAGCAGCTTGGGTGCAGGGGGTGATGGCTACACCTTC. The rearrangement links TRBV11-3 to TRBJ1-2, with 7 bases matching TRBD1. V shed 3 bases and J 6 bases; nucleotides not matched to a gene: 7. Germline values: CDR1 SGHNT, CDR2 YENEEA. This CDR3 region has 14 residues.

The CDR3, as DNA: TGTGCCAGCAGTGCCCGGACTAGCGGGATGGGTGAGCAGTTCTTC. Translation gives CASSARTSGMGEQFF. The chain uses TRBV27 and TRBJ2-1, with 12 bases fitting TRBD2. V lost 5 bases, J lost 9 bases, and 8 bases stayed unmatched. Germline loops: CDR1 MNHEY, CDR2 SMNVEV (reference sequence). This CDR3 is built from 15 residues.

This chain joins TRBV7-2 and TRBJ1-4, with D unclear. Germline loops: CDR1 SGHTA, CDR2 FQGNSA. Trimming took off 0 bases at V and 0 bases at J, with 5 bases between the two ends. CDR3 length: 15 amino acids. The CDR3 DNA is TGTGCCAGCAGCTTAGCGGGCCCAACTAATGAAAAACTGTTTTTT. It codes for CASSLAGPTNEKLFF.

The rearrangement links TRBV5-4 to TRBJ2-1; the match to TRBD2 covers 8 bases. Trimming removed 4 bases from V and 4 bases from J; junction bases left unmatched: 7. The V gene's germline CDR1 is SGHNT and CDR2 YYREEE (reference sequence). The CDR3 is 15 amino acids. The CDR3 loop reads CASSRGVAGYNEQFF. The CDR3 DNA reads TGTGCCAGCAGCCGGGGGGTAGCGGGATACAATGAGCAGTTCTTC.

The chain carries TRBV19 and TRBJ1-1; TRBD1 matches 7 bases. Germline CDR1 and CDR2: LNHDA and SQIVND (reference sequence). The CDR3 runs 14 residues. V shed 5 bases and J 5 bases; nucleotides not matched to a gene: 8. As DNA, the CDR3 is TGTGCCAGTAGTTCACAGGGGATGAGGACTGAAGCTTTCTTT. Translated, it gives CASSSQGMRTEAFF.

The chain recombines TRBV29-1 with TRBJ2-5, with 9 positions matching TRBD1. The CDR3 extends over 13 amino acids. Per germline, CDR1 SQVTM and CDR2 ANQGSEA. The junction had 6 bases not matched to a gene; V was cut back by 8 bases and J by 2 bases. The CDR3 reads CSILDRGQETQYF. The CDR3 nucleotides read TGCAGCATCCTGGACAGGGGTCAAGAGACCCAGTACTTC.

J is TRBJ2-1 and V is TRBV5-1, with 7 bases matching TRBD2. The CDR3 runs 18 residues. CDR1 and CDR2 (germline): SGHRS, YFSETQ. The ends lost 0 bases at V and 0 bases at J; junction bases unmatched: 9. CDR3 bases: TGCGCCAGCAGCTTGGGGGGGACTACTCTTTCCTCCTACAATGAGCAGTTCTTC. As protein: CASSLGGTTLSSYNEQFF.

This chain uses TRBV18 with TRBJ2-7, with D tentatively TRBD1 (6 bases). There are 12 residues in the CDR3. Germline V CDR1 and CDR2: KGHSH, LQKENI. Deletions cut 5 bases from V and 10 bases from J, with 15 bases between. Here the CDR3 reads CASSVQGLEQYF. The CDR3 region has the DNA TGTGCCAGCTCAGTACAGGGATTAGAACAGTACTTC. The full variable domain, with the rest looked up from reference TRBV18 and TRBJ2-7, is NAGVMQNPRHLVRRRGQEARLRCSPMKGHSHVYWYRQLPEEGLKFMVYLQKENIIDESGMPKERFSAEFPKEGPSILRIQQVVRGDSAAYFCASSVQGLEQYFGPGTRLTVT.

The V gene is TRBV28, the J gene TRBJ2-2; D is uncertain. Trimming removed 7 bases at V and 1 base at J, with 13 bases between. The CDR3 has 15 residues. The germline gives CDR1 MDHEN, CDR2 SYDVKM. CDR3 sequence (DNA): TGTGCCAGCACCTCGACACTGATGAACACCGGGGAGCTGTTTTTT. Protein: CASTSTLMNTGELFF.

This chain links TRBV9 with TRBJ2-7; 7 nucleotides line up with TRBD2. The germline CDR1 and CDR2 sequences are SGDLS and YYNGEE. The CDR3 contains 17 residues. Germline trimming cut 4 bases from V and 0 bases from J; bases unmatched to any gene: 13. The CDR3 sequence: CASSPPRQRGFSYEQYF. The CDR3 region has the DNA TGTGCCAGCAGCCCCCCCCGTCAGCGGGGCTTCTCCTACGAGCAGTACTTC.

The CDR3: CASSLGGTGLYYGYTF. CDR3 in DNA: TGTGCCAGCAGCTTGGGTGGAACAGGGTTGTACTATGGCTACACCTTC. V gene TRBV5-4 combines with J gene TRBJ1-2, with D possibly matching TRBD1 (6 bases). The V gene lost 0 bases and the J gene lost 3 bases, with 15 bases spanning the gap. Germline CDR1 is SGHNT and CDR2 is YYREEE (reference sequence). This CDR3 has 16 amino acids.

J is TRBJ2-5 and V is TRBV19; 11 bases match TRBD2. CDR3 size: 14 residues. The junction had 6 bases not matched to a gene; V was cut back by 9 bases and J by 3 bases. Per the germline V gene, CDR1 is LNHDA and CDR2 is SQIVND (reference sequence). CDR3 region: CASTSGRREETQYF. The CDR3 nucleotides read TGTGCCAGCACTAGCGGGAGAAGGGAAGAGACCCAGTACTTC. The full variable domain, its missing parts supplied by reference TRBV19 and TRBJ2-5, is DGGITQSPKYLFRKEGQNVTLSCEQNLNHDAMYWYRQDPGQGLRLIYYSQIVNDFQKGDIAEGYSVSREKKESFPLTVTSAQKNPTAFYLCASTSGRREETQYFGPGTRLLVL.